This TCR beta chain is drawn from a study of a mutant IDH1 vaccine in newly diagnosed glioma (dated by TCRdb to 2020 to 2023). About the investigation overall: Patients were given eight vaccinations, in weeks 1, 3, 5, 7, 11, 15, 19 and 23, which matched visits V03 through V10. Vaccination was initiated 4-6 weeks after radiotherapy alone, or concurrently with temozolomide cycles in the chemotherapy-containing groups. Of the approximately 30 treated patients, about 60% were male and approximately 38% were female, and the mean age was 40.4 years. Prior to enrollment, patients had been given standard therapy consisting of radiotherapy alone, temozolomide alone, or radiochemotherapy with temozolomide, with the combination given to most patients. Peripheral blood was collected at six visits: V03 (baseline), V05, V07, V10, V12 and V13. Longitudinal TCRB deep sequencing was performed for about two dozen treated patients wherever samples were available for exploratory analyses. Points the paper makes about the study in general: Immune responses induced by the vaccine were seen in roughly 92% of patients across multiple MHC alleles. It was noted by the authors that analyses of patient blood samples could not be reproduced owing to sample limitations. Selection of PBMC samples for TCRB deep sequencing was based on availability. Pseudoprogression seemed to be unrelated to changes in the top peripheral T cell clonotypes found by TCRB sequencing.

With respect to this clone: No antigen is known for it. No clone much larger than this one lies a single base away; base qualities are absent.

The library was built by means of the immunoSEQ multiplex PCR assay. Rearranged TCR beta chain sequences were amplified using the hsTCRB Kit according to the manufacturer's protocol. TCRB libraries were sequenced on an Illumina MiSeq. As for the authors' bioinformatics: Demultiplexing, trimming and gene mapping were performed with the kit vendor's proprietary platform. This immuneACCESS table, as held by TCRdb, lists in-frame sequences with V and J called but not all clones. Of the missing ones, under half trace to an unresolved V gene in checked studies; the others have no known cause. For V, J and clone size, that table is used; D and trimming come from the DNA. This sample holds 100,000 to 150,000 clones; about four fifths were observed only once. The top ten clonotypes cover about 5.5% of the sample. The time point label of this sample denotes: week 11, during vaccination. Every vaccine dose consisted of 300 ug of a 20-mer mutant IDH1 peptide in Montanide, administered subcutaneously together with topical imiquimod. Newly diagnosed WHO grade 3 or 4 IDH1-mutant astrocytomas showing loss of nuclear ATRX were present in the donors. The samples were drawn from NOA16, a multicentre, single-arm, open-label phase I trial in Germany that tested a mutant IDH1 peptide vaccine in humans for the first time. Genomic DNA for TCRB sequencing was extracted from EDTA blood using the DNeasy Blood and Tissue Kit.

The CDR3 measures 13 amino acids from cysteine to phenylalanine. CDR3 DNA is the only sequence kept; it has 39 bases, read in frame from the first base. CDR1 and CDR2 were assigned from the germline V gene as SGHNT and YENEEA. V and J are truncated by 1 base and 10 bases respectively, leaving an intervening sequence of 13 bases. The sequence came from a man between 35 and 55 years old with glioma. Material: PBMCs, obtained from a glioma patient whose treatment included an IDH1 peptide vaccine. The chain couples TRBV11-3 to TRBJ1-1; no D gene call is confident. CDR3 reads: CASSLVEGVLAFF. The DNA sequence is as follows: TGTGCCAGCAGCTTAGTAGAGGGTGTCTTAGCTTTCTTT.